The source of this T cell receptor (beta chain) is a study of cytomegalovirus exposure and HLA in healthy donors. The PCR contained 60 Vbeta and 13 Jbeta primers. Assay: immunoSEQ multiplex PCR; the TCRdb copy retains only in-frame clones and omits some. The sample shows fewer than 150,000 clones, around 70% of them seen only once. This CDR3 contains 14 residues. V dropped 1 base and J dropped 3 bases, with 10 bases sitting between them. Germline V gene sequence: CDR1 SGHRS, CDR2 YFSETQ. Overall study findings and caveats: In an earlier analysis, about 90% or about 30%: the productive usage of most TCR beta V segments.

For this clone: The antigen remains undetermined.

Sequences were obtained from PBMCs. This chain links TRBV5-1 with TRBJ2-5; D perhaps matches TRBD2 (5 bases). The TCR sequence derives from a woman in her thirties or forties in good health and CMV-seropositive. The CDR3 coding sequence is TGCGCCAGCAGCTTGACTAGTCGGGAAGAGACCCAGTACTTC. It codes for CASSLTSREETQYF.